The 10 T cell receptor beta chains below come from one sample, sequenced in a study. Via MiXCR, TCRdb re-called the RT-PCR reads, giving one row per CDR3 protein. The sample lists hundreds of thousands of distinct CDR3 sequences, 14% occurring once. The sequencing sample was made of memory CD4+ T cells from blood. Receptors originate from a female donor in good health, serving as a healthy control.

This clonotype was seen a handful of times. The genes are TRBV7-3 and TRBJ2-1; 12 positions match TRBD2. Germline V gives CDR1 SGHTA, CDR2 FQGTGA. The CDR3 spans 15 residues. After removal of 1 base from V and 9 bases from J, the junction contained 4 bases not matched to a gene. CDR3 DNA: TGTGCCAGCAGCTTAAGACTAGCGGGAGTCGGTGAGCAGTTCTTC. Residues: CASSLRLAGVGEQFF.

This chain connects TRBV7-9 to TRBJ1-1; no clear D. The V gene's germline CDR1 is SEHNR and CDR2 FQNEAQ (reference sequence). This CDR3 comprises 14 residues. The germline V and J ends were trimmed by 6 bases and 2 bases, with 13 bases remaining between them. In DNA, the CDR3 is TGTGCCAGCAGAGAGGGCCTGGGAAACACTGAAGCTTTCTTT. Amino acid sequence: CASREGLGNTEAFF.

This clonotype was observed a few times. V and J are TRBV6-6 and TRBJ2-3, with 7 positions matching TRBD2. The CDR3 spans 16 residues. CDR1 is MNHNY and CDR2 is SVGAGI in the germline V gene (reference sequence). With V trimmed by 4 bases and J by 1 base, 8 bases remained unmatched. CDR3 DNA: TGTGCCAGCAGTTGGAGCGGGGCACGGGGCACAGATACGCAGTATTTT. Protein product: CASSWSGARGTDTQYF.

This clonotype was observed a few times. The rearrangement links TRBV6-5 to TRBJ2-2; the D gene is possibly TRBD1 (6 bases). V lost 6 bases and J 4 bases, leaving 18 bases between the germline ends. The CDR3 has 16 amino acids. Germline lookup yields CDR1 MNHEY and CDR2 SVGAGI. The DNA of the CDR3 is TGTGCCAGCAGGGCGGACAGACTACGGGGCACCGGGGAGCTGTTTTTT. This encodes CASRADRLRGTGELFF.

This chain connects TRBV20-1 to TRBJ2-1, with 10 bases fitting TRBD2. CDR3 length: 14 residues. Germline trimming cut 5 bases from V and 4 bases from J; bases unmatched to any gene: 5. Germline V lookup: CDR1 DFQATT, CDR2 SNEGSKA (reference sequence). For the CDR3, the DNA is TGCAGTGCTTACTTAGCGGGAGGATACAATGAGCAGTTCTTC. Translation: CSAYLAGGYNEQFF.

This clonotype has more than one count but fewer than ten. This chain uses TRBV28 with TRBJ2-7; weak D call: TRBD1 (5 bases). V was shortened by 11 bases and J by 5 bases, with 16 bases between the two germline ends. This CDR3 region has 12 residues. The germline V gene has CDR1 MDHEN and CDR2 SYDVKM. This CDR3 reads CASRVQGNEQYF. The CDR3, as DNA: TGTGCCTCACGGGTGCAGGGTAACGAGCAGTACTTC.

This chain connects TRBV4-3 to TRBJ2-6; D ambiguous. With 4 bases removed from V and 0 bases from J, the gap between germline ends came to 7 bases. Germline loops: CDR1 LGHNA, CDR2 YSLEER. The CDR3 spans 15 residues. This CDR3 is CASSLRTSGANVLTF. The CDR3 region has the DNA TGCGCCAGCAGCCTTCGGACCTCTGGGGCCAACGTCCTGACTTTC.

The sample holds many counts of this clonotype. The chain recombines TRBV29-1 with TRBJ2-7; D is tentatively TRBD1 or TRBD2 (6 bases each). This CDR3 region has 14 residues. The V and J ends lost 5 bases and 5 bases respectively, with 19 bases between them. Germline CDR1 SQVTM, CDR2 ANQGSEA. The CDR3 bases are TGCAGCGTTCATCAATTGGGGGGCAGCGACGAGCAGTACTTC. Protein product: CSVHQLGGSDEQYF.

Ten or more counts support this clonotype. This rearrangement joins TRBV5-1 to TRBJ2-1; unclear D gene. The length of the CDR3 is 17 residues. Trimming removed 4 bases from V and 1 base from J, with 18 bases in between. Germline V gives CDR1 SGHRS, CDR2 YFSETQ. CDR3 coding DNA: TGCGCCAGCAGCGAGTCCCCCTCTGGGTGGTCCTACAATGAGCAGTTCTTC. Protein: CASSESPSGWSYNEQFF.

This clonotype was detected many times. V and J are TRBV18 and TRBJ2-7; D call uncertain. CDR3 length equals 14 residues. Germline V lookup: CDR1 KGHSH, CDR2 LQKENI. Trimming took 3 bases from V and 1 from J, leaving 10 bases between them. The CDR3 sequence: CASSPSDGSYEQYF. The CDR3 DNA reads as TGTGCCAGCTCACCCAGTGACGGTTCCTACGAGCAGTACTTC.